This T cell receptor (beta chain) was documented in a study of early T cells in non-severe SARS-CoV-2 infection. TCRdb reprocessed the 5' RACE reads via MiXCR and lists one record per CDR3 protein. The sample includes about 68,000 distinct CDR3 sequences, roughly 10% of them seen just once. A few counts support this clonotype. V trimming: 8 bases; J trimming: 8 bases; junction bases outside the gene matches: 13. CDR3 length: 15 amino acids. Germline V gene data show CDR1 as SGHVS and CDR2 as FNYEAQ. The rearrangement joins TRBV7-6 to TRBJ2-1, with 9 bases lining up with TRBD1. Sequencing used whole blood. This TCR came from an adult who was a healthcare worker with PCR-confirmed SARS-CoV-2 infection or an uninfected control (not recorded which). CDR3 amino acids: CASRCNRGQRDEQFF. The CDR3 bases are TGTGCCAGCCGGTGTAACAGGGGGCAACGCGATGAGCAGTTCTTC.